Sequencing of this T cell receptor beta chain was carried out in a study of blood T cell repertoires in COVID-19. This clone was recorded once. Assay used: immunoSEQ multiplex PCR; TCRdb lists only in-frame clones, some missing. The sample records about 180,000 clones, 80% being singletons. CDR1 and CDR2 (germline): MNHEY, SVGEGT. Unmatched junction bases numbered 9, after V lost 7 bases and J lost 8 bases. The CDR3 sequence is 15 residues long. This sequence joins TRBV6-2 or TRBV6-3 and TRBJ2-1, with 12 bases matching TRBD2. This clonotype originated in a man between 60 and 75 years old who had been exposed to COVID-19. The source material was PBMCs or T cells enriched from blood (not recorded which). CDR3 protein: CASTPASGRADEQFF. CDR3 nucleotide sequence: TGTGCCAGCACCCCGGCTAGCGGGAGGGCCGATGAGCAGTTCTTC.